Listed below are T cell receptor beta chains from one sample, sequenced in a study of T-cell reconstitution after alpha-beta-depleted transplantation in children. A single record per CDR3 protein comes from TCRdb applying MiXCR to the PCR reads. The sample lists 120,000 to 150,000 distinct CDR3 sequences, about 9% seen once, with 18% in the top ten. The sequencing here drew on PBMCs, mostly from graft donor cells, taken 180 days after TCRalphabeta/CD19-depleted stem cell transplant. The receptors were gathered from a female patient aged 2 to 10 who had a stem cell transplant for congenital amegakaryocytic thrombocytopenia, so the T cells may come from the graft donor. Each CDR3 is given with its conserved first and last residue. The D gene is left open where the match is weak. Clone size is shown for a subset of rows, as once, few, many or a class of expanded clone.

TRBV10-2,TRBJ1-1,NA,few,CASSDSAVMNTEAFF,TGCGCCAGCAGTGATAGTGCAGTCATGAACACTGAAGCTTTCTTT
TRBV29-1,TRBJ1-3,NA,many,CSVGVRNTIYF,TGCAGCGTTGGGGTCCGAAACACCATATATTTT
TRBV20-1,TRBJ1-1,NA,NA,CRGVQGNTEAFF,TGCAGGGGGGTACAGGGCAACACTGAAGCTTTCTTT
TRBV6-5,TRBJ2-5,TRBD1,many,CASSYSTGVVETQYF,TGTGCCAGCAGTTACTCGACAGGGGTGGTGGAGACCCAGTACTTC
TRBV27,TRBJ1-1,NA,NA,CASSPRTDIMNTEAFF,TGTGCCAGCAGTCCAAGGACAGACATCATGAACACTGAAGCTTTCTTT
TRBV14,TRBJ2-2,NA,NA,CASSQGRYTGQLFF,TGTGCCAGCAGCCAAGGCCGTTACACCGGGCAGCTGTTTTTT
TRBV5-1,TRBJ2-5,TRBD1,many,CASSKGQGAKMETQYF,TGCGCCAGCAGCAAGGGACAGGGGGCGAAGATGGAGACCCAGTACTTC
TRBV5-1,TRBJ2-7,TRBD2,NA,CASSLELAGVYEQYF,TGCGCCAGCAGCTTGGAGCTAGCGGGAGTTTACGAGCAGTACTTC
TRBV20-1,TRBJ2-5,NA,few,CSARAVRGETQYF,TGCAGTGCTAGAGCTGTAAGGGGAGAGACCCAGTACTTC
TRBV5-6,TRBJ2-7,NA,NA,CAMAPGRSYEQYF,TGTGCCATGGCCCCCGGGCGCTCCTACGAGCAGTACTTC
TRBV14,TRBJ2-7,TRBD1,few,CASSHWTGNYEQYF,TGTGCCAGCAGCCATTGGACAGGGAACTACGAGCAGTACTTC
TRBV18,TRBJ1-5,NA,many,CASSPLGAQHF,TGTGCCAGCTCACCCCTAGGGGCCCAGCATTTT
TRBV5-1,TRBJ2-2,NA,many,CASSLAGLGIAGELFF,TGCGCCAGCAGCTTGGCCGGTTTAGGGATCGCCGGGGAGCTGTTTTTT
TRBV10-3,TRBJ1-2,TRBD1,few,CAISEPDRVNYGYTF,TGTGCCATCAGTGAGCCGGACAGGGTAAACTATGGCTACACCTTC
TRBV3-1,TRBJ2-1,TRBD1,NA,CASCQGQGAYNEQFF,TGTGCCAGCTGCCAGGGACAGGGGGCTTACAATGAGCAGTTCTTC
TRBV20-1,TRBJ1-1,NA,many,CSATTVVNTEAFF,TGCAGTGCCACGACCGTGGTGAACACTGAAGCTTTCTTT
TRBV10-3,TRBJ2-3,NA,many,CAISEDSTDTQYF,TGTGCCATCAGTGAAGACAGCACAGATACGCAGTATTTT
TRBV20-1,TRBJ2-2,TRBD2,few,CSAYEPSGRLFGELFF,TGCAGTGCTTACGAACCTAGCGGGAGATTATTCGGGGAGCTGTTTTTT
TRBV20-1,TRBJ2-5,TRBD1,NA,CSAREDRGEETQYF,TGCAGTGCTAGGGAAGACAGGGGAGAAGAGACCCAGTACTTC
TRBV9,TRBJ2-1,NA,many,CASSVSVNPNEQFF,TGTGCCAGCAGCGTTTCTGTGAATCCCAATGAGCAGTTCTTC